The text below deals with one TCR beta chain. The data were obtained in a study of blood T cell repertoires in COVID-19. Turning to the study itself: From the United States, Italy and Spain came samples of acute and convalescent COVID-19. T cells, B-cell-depleted T cells, or PBMCs provided the cDNA or gDNA that served as material.

As processed by the authors: Estimation of nucleated cell counts relied on the amplification of reference gene primers. The method was immunoSEQ multiplex PCR; TCRdb's version includes in-frame clones alone and lacks a portion of them. V, J and clone size reflect that table, while D and trimming were determined from the DNA. The sample shows 95,000 to 150,000 clones, just over 85% of them seen only once. The CDR3 contains 15 residues. The germline V gene encodes CDR1 MNHEY and CDR2 SVGAGI. V shed 7 bases, J shed 3 bases, and the junction held 9 bases outside the gene matches. The chain uses TRBV6-5 and TRBJ1-3; 7 bases align to TRBD1. This clonotype was sampled from a man between 35 and 55 years old with acute or convalescent COVID-19. Sequenced: peripheral blood. The DNA of the CDR3 is TGTGCCAGCACCAAGGGGGGACAGATTGGAAACACCATATATTTT. Amino acid sequence: CASTKGGQIGNTIYF.